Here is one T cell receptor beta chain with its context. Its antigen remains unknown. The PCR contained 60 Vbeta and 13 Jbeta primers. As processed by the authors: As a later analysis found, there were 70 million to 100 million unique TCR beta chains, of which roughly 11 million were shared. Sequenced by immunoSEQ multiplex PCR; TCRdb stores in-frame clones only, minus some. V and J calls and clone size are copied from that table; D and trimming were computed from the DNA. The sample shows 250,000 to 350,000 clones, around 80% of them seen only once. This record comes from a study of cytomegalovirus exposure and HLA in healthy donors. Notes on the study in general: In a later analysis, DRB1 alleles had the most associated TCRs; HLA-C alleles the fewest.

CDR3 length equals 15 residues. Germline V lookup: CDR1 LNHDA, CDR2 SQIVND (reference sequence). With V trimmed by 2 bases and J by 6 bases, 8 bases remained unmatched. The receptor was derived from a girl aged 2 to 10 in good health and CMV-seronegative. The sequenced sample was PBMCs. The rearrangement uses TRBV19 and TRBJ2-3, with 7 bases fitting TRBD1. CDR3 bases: TGTGCCAGTAGTATAAGGGGGCTAGGAATTGATACGCAGTATTTT. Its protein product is CASSIRGLGIDTQYF.